Shown below are 18 T cell receptor beta chains from a single sample sequenced in a study of cytomegalovirus exposure and HLA in healthy donors. Primers for the PCR totalled 60 Vbeta and 13 Jbeta. Libraries were prepared by immunoSEQ multiplex PCR; TCRdb keeps only in-frame clonotypes and omits some of them. The sample shows about 110,000 clones, 73% of them seen only once. Specimen: PBMCs. The receptors were gathered from a man aged 40-55 years in good health and CMV-seronegative.

The rearrangement uses TRBV19 and TRBJ2-7; D perhaps matches TRBD1 (5 bases). CDR1 is LNHDA, CDR2 SQIVND, per germline (reference sequence). The CDR3 contains 14 residues. Trimming shortened V by 3 bases and J by 3 bases, and 12 bases separated the two germline ends. CDR3 sequence (DNA): TGTGCCAGTAGTATCACGGACAAGCTCTACGAGCAGTACTTC. Its protein product is CASSITDKLYEQYF.

J is TRBJ1-1 and V is TRBV7-2; D unresolved. The CDR3 runs to 15 residues. In germline, CDR1 is SGHTA, CDR2 FQGNSA. Trimming shortened V by 5 bases and J by 2 bases, and 15 bases separated the two germline ends. CDR3 bases: TGTGCCAGCAGCCACAACGGGAAACAAAACACTGAAGCTTTCTTT. Translated: CASSHNGKQNTEAFF.

Only a few counts were recorded for this clone. The chain has TRBV10-2 and TRBJ2-3; no definite D call. Germline assignment: CDR1 WSHSY and CDR2 SAAADI. The CDR3 has 15 residues. Trimming stripped 4 bases from V and 1 base from J, with 12 bases between. The CDR3 nucleotides are TGCGCCAGCAGTGGGGCTTCCTCCGGCACAGATACGCAGTATTTT. As protein: CASSGASSGTDTQYF.

This chain joins TRBV29-1 and TRBJ2-7; maybe TRBD2 (5 bases). V gave up 4 bases and J gave up 4 bases, with 14 bases separating them. Per the germline V gene, CDR1 is SQVTM and CDR2 is ANQGSEA. The CDR3 has 13 amino acids. The CDR3 reads CSVVNGNEYEQYF. The DNA of the CDR3 is TGCAGCGTTGTCAACGGGAACGAATACGAGCAGTACTTC.

The gene calls are TRBV7-8 and TRBJ2-7; 8 positions agree with TRBD1. Germline V gives CDR1 SGHVS, CDR2 FQNEAQ. CDR3 length: 14 amino acids. Trimming at V came to 5 bases and at J to 4 bases, leaving 7 bases not matched to a gene. The CDR3 here is CASSQDRVSYEQYF. DNA of the CDR3: TGTGCCAGCAGCCAGGACAGGGTTTCTTACGAGCAGTACTTC. Filled out from reference TRBV7-8 and TRBJ2-7, the complete variable domain reads GAGVSQSPRYKVAKRGQDVALRCDPISGHVSLFWYQQALGQGPEFLTYFQNEAQLDKSGLPSDRFFAERPEGSVSTLKIQRTQQEDSAVYLCASSQDRVSYEQYFGPGTRLTVT.

The chain uses TRBV4-3 and TRBJ1-6; tentatively, D is TRBD1 (5 bases). Germline lookup yields CDR1 LGHNA and CDR2 YSLEER. The CDR3 runs 13 residues. V was shortened by 3 bases and J by 7 bases, with 7 bases between the two germline ends. This chain's CDR3 is CASSQGGNSPLHF. The CDR3 DNA sequence: TGCGCCAGCAGCCAGGGGGGGAATTCACCCCTCCACTTT.

The genes are TRBV29-1 and TRBJ2-7; D might be TRBD2 (6 bases). Germline V gives CDR1 SQVTM, CDR2 ANQGSEA. Between the trimmed V and J ends, which lost 4 bases and 6 bases, there was a span of 16 bases. This CDR3 region has 13 residues. The CDR3 is CSVVVGGKGEQYF. The CDR3 DNA reads as TGCAGCGTTGTAGTGGGGGGAAAGGGCGAGCAGTACTTC.

V gene TRBV4-2 combines with J gene TRBJ2-3, with a tentative D call TRBD2 (6 bases). Germline CDR1 is LGHNA and CDR2 is YNFKEQ. V gave up 3 bases and J gave up 6 bases, with 16 bases separating them. The CDR3 is 15 amino acids. CDR3 in DNA: TGTGCCAGCAGCCAGGGGCGAGGTACTAGCGATACGCAGTATTTT. Translation: CASSQGRGTSDTQYF.

The genes are TRBV5-1 and TRBJ2-1; 12 bases map to TRBD2. Germline V gene data show CDR1 as SGHRS and CDR2 as YFSETQ. The CDR3 contains 16 residues. The V and J ends lost 0 bases and 10 bases, in that order; junction bases with no gene match: 8. In DNA form, the CDR3 reads TGCGCCAGCAGCTTGGTCCCTAGCGGGGGGGCCCGGGAGCAGTTCTTC. As protein: CASSLVPSGGAREQFF.

In nucleotides, the CDR3 is TGTGCCAGCAGCCAAGACTACAGGCGGGGGTCCACAGATACGCAGTATTTT. Its protein product is CASSQDYRRGSTDTQYF. The chain links TRBV4-2 to TRBJ2-3, with TRBD2 matching 7 bases. The germline CDR1 and CDR2 sequences are LGHNA and YNFKEQ. The trim removed 0 bases at V and 2 bases at J, leaving 8 bases unmatched. The CDR3 length is 17 residues.

For the CDR3, the DNA is TGTGCCAGCAGTGAATCCCATACTAATCAGCCCCAGCATTTT. Its translation is CASSESHTNQPQHF. The chain has TRBV2 and TRBJ1-5; no reliable D call. Germline assignment: CDR1 SNHLY and CDR2 FYNNEI. With 2 bases removed from V and 4 bases from J, the gap between germline ends came to 9 bases. The CDR3 is 14 amino acids.

The rearrangement uses TRBV5-5 and TRBJ2-5; D remains ambiguous. The V end was cut by 4 bases, the J end by 2 bases, with 6 bases between. This CDR3 region has 12 residues. The germline gives CDR1 SGHKS, CDR2 YYEKEE (reference sequence). DNA of the CDR3: TGTGCCAGCAGCCGAGTTCAAGAGACCCAGTACTTC. Amino acids: CASSRVQETQYF.

The gene calls are TRBV7-3 and TRBJ2-5; 9 bases line up with TRBD2. With 0 bases clipped from V and 4 bases from J, the junction kept 6 bases outside the gene matches. The CDR3 totals 16 residues. Germline V gene data show CDR1 as SGHTA and CDR2 as FQGTGA. The CDR3 is CASSLTTAGGLETQYF. Here the CDR3 DNA reads TGTGCCAGCAGCTTAACGACAGCGGGGGGCCTAGAGACCCAGTACTTC.

This chain links TRBV4-1 with TRBJ2-1; D might be TRBD2 (7 bases). Germline-derived CDR1 and CDR2 are MGHRA and YSYEKL. The CDR3 covers 13 residues. Trimming removed 0 bases at V and 12 bases at J, with 12 bases between. The CDR3 spells CASSQDLRGGQFF. DNA for the CDR3: TGCGCCAGCAGCCAAGATTTGAGGGGGGGGCAGTTCTTC.

This chain links TRBV18 with TRBJ1-2; TRBD1 aligns across 10 bases. The CDR3 has 15 amino acids. The V segment lost 3 bases and the J segment 4 bases; nucleotides outside the gene matches: 5. Germline lookup yields CDR1 KGHSH and CDR2 LQKENI. In DNA form, the CDR3 reads TGTGCCAGCTCACCGGGGACAGGGGATTTCTATGGCTACACCTTC. As protein: CASSPGTGDFYGYTF.

The J gene is TRBJ2-5, the V gene TRBV5-4; D gene uncertain. The CDR3 extends over 14 amino acids. Germline CDR1 SGHNT, CDR2 YYREEE (reference sequence). V lost 4 bases and J lost 2, with 12 bases in between. The CDR3: CASSLNLEQETQYF. CDR3 nucleotide sequence: TGTGCCAGCAGCCTGAACCTAGAGCAAGAGACCCAGTACTTC.

The chain employs TRBV4-1 and TRBJ2-7; D may be TRBD2 (6 bases). The V end was cut by 1 base, the J end by 4 bases, with 8 bases between. Per germline, CDR1 MGHRA and CDR2 YSYEKL. The CDR3 consists of 13 residues. CDR3 sequence: CASSQGGVYEQYF. For the CDR3, the DNA is TGCGCCAGCAGCCAAGGGGGGGTGTACGAGCAGTACTTC.

CDR3 amino acids: CASSKRTGAVDTIYF. The CDR3 DNA reads TGTGCCAGCAGCAAGCGGACAGGGGCGGTTGACACCATATATTTT. This sequence joins TRBV5-5 and TRBJ1-3, with 9 bases fitting TRBD1. The V segment lost 4 bases and the J segment 8 bases; nucleotides outside the gene matches: 10. This CDR3 is 15 amino acids long. The germline CDR1 and CDR2 sequences are SGHKS and YYEKEE (reference sequence). Variable domain in full (rest from reference TRBV5-5 and TRBJ1-3): DAGVTQSPTHLIKTRGQQVTLRCSPISGHKSVSWYQQVLGQGPQFIFQYYEKEERGRGNFPDRFSARQFPNYSSELNVNALLLGDSALYLCASSKRTGAVDTIYFGEGSWLTVV.